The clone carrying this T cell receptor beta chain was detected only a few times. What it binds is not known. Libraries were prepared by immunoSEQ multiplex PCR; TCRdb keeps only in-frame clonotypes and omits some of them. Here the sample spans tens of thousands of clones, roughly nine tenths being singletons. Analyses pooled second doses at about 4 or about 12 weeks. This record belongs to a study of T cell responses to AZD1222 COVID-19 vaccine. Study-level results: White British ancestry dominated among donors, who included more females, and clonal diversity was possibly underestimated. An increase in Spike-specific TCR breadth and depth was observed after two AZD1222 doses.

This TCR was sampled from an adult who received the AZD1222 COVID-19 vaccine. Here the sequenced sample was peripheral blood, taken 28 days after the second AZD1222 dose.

The CDR3 loop reads CASSQTGGTYEQYF. DNA for the CDR3: TGTGCCAGCAGCCAGACAGGGGGCACCTACGAGCAGTACTTC. This chain uses TRBV7-2 with TRBJ2-7; TRBD1 agrees at 10 bases. This CDR3 comprises 14 residues. J was trimmed by 2 bases and V by 5 bases; bases with no gene match: 3. The germline CDR1 and CDR2 sequences are SGHTA and FQGNSA.